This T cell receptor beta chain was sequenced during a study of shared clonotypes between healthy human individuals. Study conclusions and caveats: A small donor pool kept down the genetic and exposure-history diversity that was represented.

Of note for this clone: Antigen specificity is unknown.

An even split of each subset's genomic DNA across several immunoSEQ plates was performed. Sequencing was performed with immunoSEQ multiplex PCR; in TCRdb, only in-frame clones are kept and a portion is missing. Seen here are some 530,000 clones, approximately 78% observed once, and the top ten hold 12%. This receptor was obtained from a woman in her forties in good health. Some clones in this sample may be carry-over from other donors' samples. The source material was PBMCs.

The CDR3 DNA is TGTGCCAGCAGCACCGACAGGGGGCTTGGGGGCTACACCTTC. This translates into CASSTDRGLGGYTF. The chain employs TRBV9 and TRBJ1-2; 10 bases agree with TRBD1. Germline V gene lookup returns CDR1 SGDLS and CDR2 YYNGEE. After removal of 4 bases from V and 8 bases from J, the junction contained 8 bases not matched to a gene. The CDR3 contains 14 residues.